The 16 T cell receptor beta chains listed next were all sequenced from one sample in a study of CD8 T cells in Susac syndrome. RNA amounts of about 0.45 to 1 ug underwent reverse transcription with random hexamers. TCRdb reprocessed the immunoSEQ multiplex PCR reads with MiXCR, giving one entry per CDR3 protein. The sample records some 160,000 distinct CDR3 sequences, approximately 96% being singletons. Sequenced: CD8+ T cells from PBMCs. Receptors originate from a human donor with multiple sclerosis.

CDR3 DNA: TGCAGCGTTGCGGTCAGGGCCACTGAAGCTTTCTTT. It codes for CSVAVRATEAFF. The chain carries TRBV29-1 and TRBJ1-1, with a weak D call TRBD1 (5 bases). Germline lookup yields CDR1 SQVTM and CDR2 ANQGSEA. CDR3 size: 12 residues. Trimming cost V 4 bases and J 4 bases, with 10 bases left between them.

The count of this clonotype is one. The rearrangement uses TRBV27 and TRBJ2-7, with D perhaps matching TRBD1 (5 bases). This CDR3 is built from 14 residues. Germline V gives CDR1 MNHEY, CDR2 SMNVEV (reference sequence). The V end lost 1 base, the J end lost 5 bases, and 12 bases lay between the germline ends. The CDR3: CASSLFRVGHEQYF. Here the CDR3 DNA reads TGTGCCAGCAGTTTATTCAGGGTGGGGCACGAGCAGTACTTC.

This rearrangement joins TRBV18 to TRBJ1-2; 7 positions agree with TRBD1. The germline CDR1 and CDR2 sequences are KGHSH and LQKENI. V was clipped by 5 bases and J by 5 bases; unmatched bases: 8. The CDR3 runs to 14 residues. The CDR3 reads CASSAGQAPYGYTF. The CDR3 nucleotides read TGTGCCAGCTCAGCTGGACAGGCGCCTTATGGCTACACCTTC.

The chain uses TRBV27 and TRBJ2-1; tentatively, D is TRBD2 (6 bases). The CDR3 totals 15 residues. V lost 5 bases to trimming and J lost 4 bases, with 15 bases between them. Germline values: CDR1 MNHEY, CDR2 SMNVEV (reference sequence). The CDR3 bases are TGTGCCAGCAGTGCGGAGGGAGGACCTTACAATGAGCAGTTCTTC. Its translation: CASSAEGGPYNEQFF.

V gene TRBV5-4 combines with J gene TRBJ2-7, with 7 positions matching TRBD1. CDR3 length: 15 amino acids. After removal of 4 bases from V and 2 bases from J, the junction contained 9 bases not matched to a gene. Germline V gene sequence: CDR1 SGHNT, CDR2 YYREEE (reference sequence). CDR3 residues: CASSPYRGPTYEQYF. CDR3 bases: TGTGCCAGCAGCCCCTACAGGGGCCCCACCTACGAGCAGTACTTC.

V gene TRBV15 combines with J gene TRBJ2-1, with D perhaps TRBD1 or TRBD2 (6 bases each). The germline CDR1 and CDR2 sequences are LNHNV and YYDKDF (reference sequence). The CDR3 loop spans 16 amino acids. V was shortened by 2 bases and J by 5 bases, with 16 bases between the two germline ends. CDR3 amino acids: CATSRTWGAINNEQFF. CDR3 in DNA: TGTGCCACCAGCAGAACCTGGGGGGCCATCAACAATGAGCAGTTCTTC.

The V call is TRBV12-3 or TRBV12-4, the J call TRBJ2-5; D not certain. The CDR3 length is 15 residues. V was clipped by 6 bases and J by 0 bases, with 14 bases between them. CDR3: CASSRILADQETQYF. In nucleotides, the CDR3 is TGTGCCAGCAGCCGGATCCTCGCGGACCAAGAGACCCAGTACTTC.

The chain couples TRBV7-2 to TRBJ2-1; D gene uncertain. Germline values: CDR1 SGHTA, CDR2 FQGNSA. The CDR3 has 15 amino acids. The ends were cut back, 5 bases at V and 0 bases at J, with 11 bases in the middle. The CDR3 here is CASSTTEYSYNEQFF. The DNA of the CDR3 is TGTGCCAGCAGCACCACAGAGTACTCCTACAATGAGCAGTTCTTC.

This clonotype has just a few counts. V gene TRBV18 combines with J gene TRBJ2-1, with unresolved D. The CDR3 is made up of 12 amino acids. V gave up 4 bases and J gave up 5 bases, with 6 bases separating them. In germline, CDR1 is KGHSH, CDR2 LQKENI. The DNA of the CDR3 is TGTGCCAGCTCACTGGAGAACAATGAGCAGTTCTTC. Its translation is CASSLENNEQFF.

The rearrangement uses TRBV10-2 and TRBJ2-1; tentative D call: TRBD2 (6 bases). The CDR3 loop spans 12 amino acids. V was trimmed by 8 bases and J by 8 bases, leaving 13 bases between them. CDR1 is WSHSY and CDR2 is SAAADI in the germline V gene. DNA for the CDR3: TGCGCCAGCGGCCCCTCGGGAGATGAGCAGTTCTTC. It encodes CASGPSGDEQFF.

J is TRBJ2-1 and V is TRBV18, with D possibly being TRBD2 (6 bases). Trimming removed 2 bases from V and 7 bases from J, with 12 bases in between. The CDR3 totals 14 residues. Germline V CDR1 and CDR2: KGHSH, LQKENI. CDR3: CASSPSPGGNEQFF. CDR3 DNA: TGTGCCAGCTCACCATCCCCCGGGGGAAATGAGCAGTTCTTC.

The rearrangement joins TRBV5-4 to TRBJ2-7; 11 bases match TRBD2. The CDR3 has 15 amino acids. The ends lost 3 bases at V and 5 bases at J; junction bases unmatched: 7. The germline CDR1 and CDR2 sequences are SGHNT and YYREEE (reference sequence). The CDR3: CASSSLTSGSDEQYF. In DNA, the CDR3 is TGTGCCAGCAGCTCCCTCACTAGCGGGAGTGACGAGCAGTACTTC. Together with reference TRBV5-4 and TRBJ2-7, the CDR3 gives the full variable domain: ETGVTQSPTHLIKTRGQQVTLRCSSQSGHNTVSWYQQALGQGPQFIFQYYREEENGRGNFPPRFSGLQFPNYSSELNVNALELDDSALYLCASSSLTSGSDEQYFGPGTRLTVT.

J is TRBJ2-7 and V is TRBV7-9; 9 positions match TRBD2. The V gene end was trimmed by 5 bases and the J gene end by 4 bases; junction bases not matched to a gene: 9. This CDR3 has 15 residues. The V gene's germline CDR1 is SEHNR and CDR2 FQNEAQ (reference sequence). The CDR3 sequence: CASSPFEREVYEQYF. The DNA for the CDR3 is TGTGCCAGCAGCCCCTTTGAGCGGGAGGTTTACGAGCAGTACTTC. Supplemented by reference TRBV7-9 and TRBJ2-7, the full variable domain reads DTGVSQNPRHKITKRGQNVTFRCDPISEHNRLYWYRQTLGQGPEFLTYFQNEAQLEKSRLLSDRFSAERPKGSFSTLEIQRTEQGDSAMYLCASSPFEREVYEQYFGPGTRLTVT.

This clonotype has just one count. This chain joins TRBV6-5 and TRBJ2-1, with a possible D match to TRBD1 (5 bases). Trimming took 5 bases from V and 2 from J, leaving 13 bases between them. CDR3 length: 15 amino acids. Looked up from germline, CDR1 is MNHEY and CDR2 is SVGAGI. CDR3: CASSKTAPAYNEQFF. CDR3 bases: TGTGCCAGCAGTAAGACAGCCCCTGCCTACAATGAGCAGTTCTTC.

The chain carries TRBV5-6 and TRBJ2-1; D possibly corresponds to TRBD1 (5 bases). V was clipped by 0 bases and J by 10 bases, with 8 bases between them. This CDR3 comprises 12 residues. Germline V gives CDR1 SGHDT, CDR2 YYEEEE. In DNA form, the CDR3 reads TGTGCCAGCAGCTTGGGACCAGGGGAGCAGTTCTTC. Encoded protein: CASSLGPGEQFF.

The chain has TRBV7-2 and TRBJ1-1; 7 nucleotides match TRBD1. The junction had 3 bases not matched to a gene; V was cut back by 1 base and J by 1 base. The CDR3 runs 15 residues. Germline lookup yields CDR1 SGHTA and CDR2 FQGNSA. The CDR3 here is CASSLGDSQNTEAFF. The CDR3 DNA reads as TGTGCCAGCAGCTTAGGGGACAGTCAGAACACTGAAGCTTTCTTT.